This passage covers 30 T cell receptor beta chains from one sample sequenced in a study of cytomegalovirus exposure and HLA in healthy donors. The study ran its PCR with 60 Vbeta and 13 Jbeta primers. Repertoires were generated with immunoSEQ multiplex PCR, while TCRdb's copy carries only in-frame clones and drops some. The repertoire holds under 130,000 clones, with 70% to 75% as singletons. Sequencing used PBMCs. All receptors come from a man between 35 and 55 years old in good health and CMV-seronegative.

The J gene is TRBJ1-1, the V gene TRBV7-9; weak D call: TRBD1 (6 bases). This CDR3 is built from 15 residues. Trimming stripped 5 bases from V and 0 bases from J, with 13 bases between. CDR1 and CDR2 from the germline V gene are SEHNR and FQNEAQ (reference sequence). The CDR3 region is CASSKPGEMNTEAFF. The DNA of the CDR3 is TGTGCCAGCAGCAAGCCAGGGGAAATGAACACTGAAGCTTTCTTT.

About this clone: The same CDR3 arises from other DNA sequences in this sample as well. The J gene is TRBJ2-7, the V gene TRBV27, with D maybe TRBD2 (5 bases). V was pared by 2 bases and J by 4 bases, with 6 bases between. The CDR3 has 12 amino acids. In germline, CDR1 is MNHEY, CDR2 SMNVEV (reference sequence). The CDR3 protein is CASSLSGYEQYF. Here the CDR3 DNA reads TGTGCCAGCAGTTTAAGCGGATACGAGCAGTACTTC.

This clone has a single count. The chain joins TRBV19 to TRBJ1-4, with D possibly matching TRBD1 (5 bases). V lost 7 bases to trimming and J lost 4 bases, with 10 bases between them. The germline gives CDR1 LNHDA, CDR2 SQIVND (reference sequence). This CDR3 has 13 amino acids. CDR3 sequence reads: CASKQEHNEKLFF. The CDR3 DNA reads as TGTGCCAGTAAACAGGAACATAATGAAAAACTGTTTTTT.

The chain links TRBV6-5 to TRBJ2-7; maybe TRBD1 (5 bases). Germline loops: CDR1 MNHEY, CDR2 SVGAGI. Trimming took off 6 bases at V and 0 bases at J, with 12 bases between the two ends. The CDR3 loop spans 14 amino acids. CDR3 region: CASRGLVASYEQYF. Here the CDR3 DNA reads TGTGCCAGCAGGGGGCTGGTGGCCTCCTACGAGCAGTACTTC.

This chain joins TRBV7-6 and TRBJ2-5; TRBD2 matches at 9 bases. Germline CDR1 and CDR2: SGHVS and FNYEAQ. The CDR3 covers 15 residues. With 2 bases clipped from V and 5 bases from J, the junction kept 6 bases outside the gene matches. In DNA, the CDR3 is TGTGCCAGCAGCTTACCCATAGCGGGAGATGAGACCCAGTACTTC. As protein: CASSLPIAGDETQYF.

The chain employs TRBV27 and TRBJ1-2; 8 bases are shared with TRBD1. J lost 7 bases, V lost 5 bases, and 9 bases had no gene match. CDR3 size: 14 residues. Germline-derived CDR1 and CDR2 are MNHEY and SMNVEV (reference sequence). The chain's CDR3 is CASSVDRGGGGYTF. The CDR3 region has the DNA TGTGCCAGCAGTGTCGACAGGGGTGGGGGTGGCTACACCTTC.

The CDR3 reads CASSRHSGEQYF. In DNA form, the CDR3 reads TGTGCCAGCAGTCGGCACAGCGGGGAGCAGTACTTC. This rearrangement joins TRBV7-9 to TRBJ2-5; 7 bases match TRBD2. Trimming at V came to 6 bases and at J to 11 bases, leaving 9 bases not matched to a gene. The V gene's germline CDR1 is SEHNR and CDR2 FQNEAQ (reference sequence). There are 12 residues in the CDR3.

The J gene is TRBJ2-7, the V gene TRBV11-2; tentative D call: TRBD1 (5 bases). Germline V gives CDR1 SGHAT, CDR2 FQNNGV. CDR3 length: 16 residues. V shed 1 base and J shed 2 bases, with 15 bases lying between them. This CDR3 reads CASSLAVGLTAYEQYF. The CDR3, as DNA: TGTGCCAGCAGCTTAGCCGTGGGGCTGACAGCCTACGAGCAGTACTTC.

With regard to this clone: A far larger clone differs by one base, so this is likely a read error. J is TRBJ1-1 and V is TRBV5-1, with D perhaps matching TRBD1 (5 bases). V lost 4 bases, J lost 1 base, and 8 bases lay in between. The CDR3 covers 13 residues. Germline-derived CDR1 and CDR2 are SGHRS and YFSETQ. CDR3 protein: CASSNDRNTEAFF. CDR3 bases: TGCGCCAGCAGCAACGACAGGAACACTGAAGCTTTCTTT.

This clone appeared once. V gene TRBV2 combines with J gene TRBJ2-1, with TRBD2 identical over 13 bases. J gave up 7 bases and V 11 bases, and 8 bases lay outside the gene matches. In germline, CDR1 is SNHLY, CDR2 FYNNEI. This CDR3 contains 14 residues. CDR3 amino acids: CAGRTSGSRNEQFF. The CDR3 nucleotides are TGTGCCGGCCGGACTAGCGGGAGTAGGAATGAGCAGTTCTTC.

The DNA for the CDR3 is TGTGCCAGCAGCGTTGGAGCGGGAGGCTACGAGCAGTACTTC. It yields the protein CASSVGAGGYEQYF. The chain uses TRBV9 and TRBJ2-7, with 9 bases lining up with TRBD2. Trimming took 2 bases from V and 3 from J; bases not matched to a gene: 3. Per the germline V gene, CDR1 is SGDLS and CDR2 is YYNGEE. The CDR3 is 14 residues long. The whole variable domain, filled in from reference TRBV9 and TRBJ2-7, reads DSGVTQTPKHLITATGQRVTLRCSPRSGDLSVYWYQQSLDQGLQFLIQYYNGEERAKGNILERFSAQQFPDLHSELNLSSLELGDSALYFCASSVGAGGYEQYFGPGTRLTVT.

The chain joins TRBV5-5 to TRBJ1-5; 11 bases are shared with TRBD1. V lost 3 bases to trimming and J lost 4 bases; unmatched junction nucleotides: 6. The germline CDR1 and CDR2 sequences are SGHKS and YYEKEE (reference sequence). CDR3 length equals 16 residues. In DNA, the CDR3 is TGTGCCAGCAGCTGGACAGGGGGCACCCAGAATCAGCCCCAGCATTTT. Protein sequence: CASSWTGGTQNQPQHF. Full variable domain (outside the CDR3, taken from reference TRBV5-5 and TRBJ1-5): DAGVTQSPTHLIKTRGQQVTLRCSPISGHKSVSWYQQVLGQGPQFIFQYYEKEERGRGNFPDRFSARQFPNYSSELNVNALLLGDSALYLCASSWTGGTQNQPQHFGDGTRLSIL.

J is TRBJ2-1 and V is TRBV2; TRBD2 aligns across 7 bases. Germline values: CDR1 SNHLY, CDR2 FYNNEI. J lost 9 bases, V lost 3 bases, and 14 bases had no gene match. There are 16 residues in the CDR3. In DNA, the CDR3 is TGTGCCAGCAGTGAGAGGGCGGGAGTGTCTATCGGTGAGCAGTTCTTC. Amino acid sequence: CASSERAGVSIGEQFF.

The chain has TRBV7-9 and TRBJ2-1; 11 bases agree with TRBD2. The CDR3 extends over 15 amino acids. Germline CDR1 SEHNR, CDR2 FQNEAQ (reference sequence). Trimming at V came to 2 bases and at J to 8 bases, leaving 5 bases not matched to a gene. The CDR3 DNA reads TGTGCCAGCAGCTTAAAGCTAGCGGGAGGAGATGAGCAGTTCTTC. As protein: CASSLKLAGGDEQFF.

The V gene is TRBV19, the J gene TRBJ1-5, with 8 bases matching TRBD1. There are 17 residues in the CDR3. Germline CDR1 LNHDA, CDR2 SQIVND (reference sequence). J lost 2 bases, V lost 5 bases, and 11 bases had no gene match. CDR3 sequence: CASSSRTGTLGNQPQHF. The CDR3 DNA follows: TGTGCCAGTAGTTCCCGGACAGGGACTTTGGGCAATCAGCCCCAGCATTTT.

For the CDR3, the DNA is TGCGCCAGCAGTGTATCAGCGGGAGGGCCCGGGAATGAGCAGTTCTTC. Its protein is CASSVSAGGPGNEQFF. The rearrangement uses TRBV10-1 and TRBJ2-1; 10 nucleotides align to TRBD2. Unmatched junction bases numbered 10, after V lost 4 bases and J lost 7 bases. Germline loops: CDR1 WNHNN, CDR2 SYGVQD (reference sequence). CDR3 length: 16 residues.

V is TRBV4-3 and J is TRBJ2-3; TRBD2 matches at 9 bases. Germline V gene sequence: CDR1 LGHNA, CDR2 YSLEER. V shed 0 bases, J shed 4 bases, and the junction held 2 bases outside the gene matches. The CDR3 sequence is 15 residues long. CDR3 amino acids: CASSQDRGGADTQYF. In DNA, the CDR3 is TGCGCCAGCAGCCAAGATCGCGGGGGGGCAGATACGCAGTATTTT.

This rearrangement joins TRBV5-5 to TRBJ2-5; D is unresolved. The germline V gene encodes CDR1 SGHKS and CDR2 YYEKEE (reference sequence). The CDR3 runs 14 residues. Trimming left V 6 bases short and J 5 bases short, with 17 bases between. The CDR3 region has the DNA TGTGCCAGCACCCATAAAGCCCCCGAGGAGACCCAGTACTTC. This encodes CASTHKAPEETQYF.

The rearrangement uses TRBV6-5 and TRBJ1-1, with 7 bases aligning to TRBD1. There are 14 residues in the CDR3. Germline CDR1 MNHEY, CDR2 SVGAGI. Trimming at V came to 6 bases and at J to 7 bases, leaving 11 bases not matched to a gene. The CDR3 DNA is TGTGCCAGCAGCTATACAGAAGGGGGCGGTGAAGCTTTCTTT. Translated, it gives CASSYTEGGGEAFF.

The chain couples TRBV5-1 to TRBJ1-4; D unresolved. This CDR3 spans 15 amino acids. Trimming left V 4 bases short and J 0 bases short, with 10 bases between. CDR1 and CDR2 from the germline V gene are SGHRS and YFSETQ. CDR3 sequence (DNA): TGCGCCAGCAGCCTTTATGGAGCAACTAATGAAAAACTGTTTTTT. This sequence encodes CASSLYGATNEKLFF.

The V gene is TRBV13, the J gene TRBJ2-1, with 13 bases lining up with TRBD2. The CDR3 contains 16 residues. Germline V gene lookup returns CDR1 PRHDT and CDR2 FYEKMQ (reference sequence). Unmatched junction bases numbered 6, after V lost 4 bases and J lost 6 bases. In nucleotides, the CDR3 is TGTGCCAGCAGCTCACAGACTAGCGGGGGGTTCAATGAGCAGTTCTTC. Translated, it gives CASSSQTSGGFNEQFF.

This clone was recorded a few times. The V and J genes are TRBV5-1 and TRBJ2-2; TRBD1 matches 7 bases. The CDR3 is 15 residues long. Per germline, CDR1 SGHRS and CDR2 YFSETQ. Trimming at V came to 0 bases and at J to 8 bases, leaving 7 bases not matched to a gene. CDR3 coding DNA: TGCGCCAGCAGCTTGGCCGGGACAGTGGCAGGGGAGCTGTTTTTT. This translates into CASSLAGTVAGELFF.

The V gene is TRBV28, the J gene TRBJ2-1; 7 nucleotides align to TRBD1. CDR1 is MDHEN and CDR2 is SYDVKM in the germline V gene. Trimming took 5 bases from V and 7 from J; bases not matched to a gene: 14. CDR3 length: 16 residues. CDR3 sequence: CASSPTTGESANEQFF. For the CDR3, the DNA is TGTGCCAGCAGTCCCACTACAGGGGAGTCCGCGAATGAGCAGTTCTTC.

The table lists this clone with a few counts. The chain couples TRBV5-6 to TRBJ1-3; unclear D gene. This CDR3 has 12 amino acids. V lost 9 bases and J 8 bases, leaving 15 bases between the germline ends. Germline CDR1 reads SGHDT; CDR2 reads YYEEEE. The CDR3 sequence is CATTKAGYTIYF. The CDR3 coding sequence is TGTGCCACCACAAAAGCCGGGTACACCATATATTTT.

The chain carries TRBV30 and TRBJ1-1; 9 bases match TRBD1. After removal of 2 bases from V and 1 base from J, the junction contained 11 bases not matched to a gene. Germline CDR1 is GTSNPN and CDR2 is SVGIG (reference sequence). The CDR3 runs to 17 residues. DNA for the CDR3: TGTGCCTGGAGTCCCCCACGTGGGACAGGGCCGAACACTGAAGCTTTCTTT. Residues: CAWSPPRGTGPNTEAFF.

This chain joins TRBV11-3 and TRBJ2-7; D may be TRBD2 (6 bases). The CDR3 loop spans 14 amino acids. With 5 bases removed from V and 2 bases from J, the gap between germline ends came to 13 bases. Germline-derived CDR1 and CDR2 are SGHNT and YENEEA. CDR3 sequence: CASSPGRLTYEQYF. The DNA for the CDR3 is TGTGCCAGCAGCCCAGGGAGGTTGACCTACGAGCAGTACTTC.

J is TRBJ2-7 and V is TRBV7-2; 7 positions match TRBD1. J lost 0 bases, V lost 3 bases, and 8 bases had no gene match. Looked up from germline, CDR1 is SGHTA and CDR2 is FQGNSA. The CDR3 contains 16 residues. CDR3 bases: TGTGCCAGCAGCTTTAGGGGACAGATAGGCTCCTACGAGCAGTACTTC. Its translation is CASSFRGQIGSYEQYF.

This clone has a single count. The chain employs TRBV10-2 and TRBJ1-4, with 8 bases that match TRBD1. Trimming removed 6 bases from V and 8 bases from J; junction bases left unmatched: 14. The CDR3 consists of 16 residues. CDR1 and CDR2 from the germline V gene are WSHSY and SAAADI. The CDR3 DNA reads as TGCGCCAGCAGCTCGAGTGCCGGACAGGGACGGGAAAAACTGTTTTTT. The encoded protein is CASSSSAGQGREKLFF.

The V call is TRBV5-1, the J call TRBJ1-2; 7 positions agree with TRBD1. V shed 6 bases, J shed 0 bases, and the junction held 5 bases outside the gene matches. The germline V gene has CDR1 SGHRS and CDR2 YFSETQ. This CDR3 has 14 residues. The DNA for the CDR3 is TGCGCCAGCAAAACAGGGGAGGCTAACTATGGCTACACCTTC. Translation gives CASKTGEANYGYTF. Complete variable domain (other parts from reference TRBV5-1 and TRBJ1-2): KAGVTQTPRYLIKTRGQQVTLSCSPISGHRSVSWYQQTPGQGLQFLFEYFSETQRNKGNFPGRFSGRQFSNSRSEMNVSTLELGDSALYLCASKTGEANYGYTFGSGTRLTVV.

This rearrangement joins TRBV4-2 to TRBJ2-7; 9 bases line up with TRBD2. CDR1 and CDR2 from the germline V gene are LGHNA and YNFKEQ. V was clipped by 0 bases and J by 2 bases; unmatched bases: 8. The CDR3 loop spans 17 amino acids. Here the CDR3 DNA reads TGTGCCAGCAGCCAAGACCCCTTGACTAGCGGACCCTACGAGCAGTACTTC. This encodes CASSQDPLTSGPYEQYF.